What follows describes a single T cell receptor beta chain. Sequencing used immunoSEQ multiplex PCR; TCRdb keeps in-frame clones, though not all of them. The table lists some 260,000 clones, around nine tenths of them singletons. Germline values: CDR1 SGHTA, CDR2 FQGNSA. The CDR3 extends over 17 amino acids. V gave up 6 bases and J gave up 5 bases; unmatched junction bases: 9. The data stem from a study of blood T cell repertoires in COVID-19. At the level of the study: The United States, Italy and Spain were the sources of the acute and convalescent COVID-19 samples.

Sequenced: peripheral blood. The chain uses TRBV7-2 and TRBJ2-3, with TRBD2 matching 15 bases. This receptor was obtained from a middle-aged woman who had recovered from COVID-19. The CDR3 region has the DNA TGTGCCAGCAGTTACGGACTAGCGGGGGGGCCTAGAGATACGCAGTATTTT. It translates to CASSYGLAGGPRDTQYF.